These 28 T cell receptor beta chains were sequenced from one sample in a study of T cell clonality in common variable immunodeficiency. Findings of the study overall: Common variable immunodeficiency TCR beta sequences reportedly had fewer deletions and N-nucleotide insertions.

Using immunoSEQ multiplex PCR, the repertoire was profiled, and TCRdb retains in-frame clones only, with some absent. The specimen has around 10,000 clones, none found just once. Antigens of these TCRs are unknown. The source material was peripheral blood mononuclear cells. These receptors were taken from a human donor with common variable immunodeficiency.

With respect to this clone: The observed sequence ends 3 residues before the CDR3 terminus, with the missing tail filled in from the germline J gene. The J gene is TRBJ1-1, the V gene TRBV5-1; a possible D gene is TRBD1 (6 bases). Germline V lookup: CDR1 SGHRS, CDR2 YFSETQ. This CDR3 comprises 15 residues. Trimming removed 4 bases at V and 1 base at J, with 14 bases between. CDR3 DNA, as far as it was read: TGCGCCAGCAGCCCAGACTTGACAGGGAACACTGAA. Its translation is CASSPDLTGNTE. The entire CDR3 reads CASSPDLTGNTEAFF.

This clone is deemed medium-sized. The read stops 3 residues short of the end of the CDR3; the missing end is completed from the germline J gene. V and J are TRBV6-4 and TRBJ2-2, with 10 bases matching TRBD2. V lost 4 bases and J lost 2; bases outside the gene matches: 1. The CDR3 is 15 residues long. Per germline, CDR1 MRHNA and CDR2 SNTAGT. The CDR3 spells CASSGTSGNTGELFF. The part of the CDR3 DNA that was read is TGTGCCAGCAGTGGGACTAGCGGAAACACCGGGGAG.

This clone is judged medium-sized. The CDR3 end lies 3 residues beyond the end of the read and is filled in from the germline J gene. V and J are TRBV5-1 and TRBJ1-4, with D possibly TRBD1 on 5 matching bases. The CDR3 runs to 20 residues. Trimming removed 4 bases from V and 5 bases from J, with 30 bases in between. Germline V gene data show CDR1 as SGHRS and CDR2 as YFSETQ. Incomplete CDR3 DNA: TGCGCCAGCAGCCCCTTTTCTGGGCTATCCAGAGGGGTGGCGAATGAAAAA. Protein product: CASSPFSGLSRGVANEK. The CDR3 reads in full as CASSPFSGLSRGVANEKLFF. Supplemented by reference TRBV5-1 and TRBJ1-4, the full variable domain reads KAGVTQTPRYLIKTRGQQVTLSCSPISGHRSVSWYQQTPGQGLQFLFEYFSETQRNKGNFPGRFSGRQFSNSRSEMNVSTLELGDSALYLCASSPFSGLSRGVANEKLFFGSGTQLSVL.

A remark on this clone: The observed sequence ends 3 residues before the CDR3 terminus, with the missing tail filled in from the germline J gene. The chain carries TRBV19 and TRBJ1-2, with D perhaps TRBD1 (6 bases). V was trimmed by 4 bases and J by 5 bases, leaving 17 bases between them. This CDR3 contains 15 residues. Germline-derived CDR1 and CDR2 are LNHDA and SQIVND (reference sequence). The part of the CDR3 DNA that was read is TGTGCCAGTAGTACCTCCTTGGACAGAACTTATGGC. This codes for CASSTSLDRTYG. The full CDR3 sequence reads CASSTSLDRTYGYTF.

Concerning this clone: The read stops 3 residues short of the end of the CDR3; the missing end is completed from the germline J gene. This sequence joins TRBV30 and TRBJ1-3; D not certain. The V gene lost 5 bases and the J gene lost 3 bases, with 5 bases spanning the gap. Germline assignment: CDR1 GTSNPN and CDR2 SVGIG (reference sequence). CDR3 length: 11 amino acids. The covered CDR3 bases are TGTGCCTGGCCACATGGAAACACC. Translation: CAWPHGNT. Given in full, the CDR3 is CAWPHGNTIYF.

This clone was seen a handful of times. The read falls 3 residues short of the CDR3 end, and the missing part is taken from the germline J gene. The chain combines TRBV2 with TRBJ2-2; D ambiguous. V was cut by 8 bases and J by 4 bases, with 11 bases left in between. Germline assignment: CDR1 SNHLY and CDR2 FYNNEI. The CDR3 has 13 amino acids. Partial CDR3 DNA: TGTGCCAGCCTAGGATATGGCACCGGGGAG. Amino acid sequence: CASLGYGTGE. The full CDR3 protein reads CASLGYGTGELFF. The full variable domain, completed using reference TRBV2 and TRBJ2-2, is EPEVTQTPSHQVTQMGQEVILRCVPISNHLYFYWYRQILGQKVEFLVSFYNNEISEKSEIFDDQFSVERPDGSNFTLKIRSTKLEDSAMYFCASLGYGTGELFFGEGSRLTVL.

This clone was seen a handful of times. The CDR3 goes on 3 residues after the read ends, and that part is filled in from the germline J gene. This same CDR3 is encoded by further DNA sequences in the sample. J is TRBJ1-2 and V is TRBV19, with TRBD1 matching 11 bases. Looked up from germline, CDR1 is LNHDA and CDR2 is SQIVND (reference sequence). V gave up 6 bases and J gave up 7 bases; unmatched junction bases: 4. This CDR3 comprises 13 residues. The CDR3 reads CASSRDRGVGYTF. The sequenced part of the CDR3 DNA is TGTGCCAGTAGCCGGGACAGGGGGGTTGGC.

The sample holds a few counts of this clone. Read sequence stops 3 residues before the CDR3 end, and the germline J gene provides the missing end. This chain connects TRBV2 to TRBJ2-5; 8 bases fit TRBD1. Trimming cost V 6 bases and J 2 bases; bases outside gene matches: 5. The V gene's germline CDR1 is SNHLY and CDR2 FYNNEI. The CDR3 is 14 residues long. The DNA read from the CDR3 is TGTGCCAGCAGCCCTGGACAGGGACAAGAGACC. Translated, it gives CASSPGQGQET. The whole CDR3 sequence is CASSPGQGQETQYF.

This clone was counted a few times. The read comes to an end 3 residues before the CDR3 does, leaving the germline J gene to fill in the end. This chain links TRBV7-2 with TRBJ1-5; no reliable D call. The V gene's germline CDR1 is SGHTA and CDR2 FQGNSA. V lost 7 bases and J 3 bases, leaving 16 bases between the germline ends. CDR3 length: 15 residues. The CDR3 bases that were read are TGTGCCAGCACCTTTAGTGGGCCGATCAATCAGCCC. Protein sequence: CASTFSGPINQP. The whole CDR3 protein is CASTFSGPINQPQHF.

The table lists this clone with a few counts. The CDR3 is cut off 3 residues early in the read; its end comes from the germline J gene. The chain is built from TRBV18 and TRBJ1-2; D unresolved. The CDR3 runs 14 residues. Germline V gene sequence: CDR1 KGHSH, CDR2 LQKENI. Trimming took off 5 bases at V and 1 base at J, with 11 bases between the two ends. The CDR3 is CASSIFADNYGYTF. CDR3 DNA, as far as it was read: TGTGCCAGCTCAATTTTCGCGGATAACTATGGC.

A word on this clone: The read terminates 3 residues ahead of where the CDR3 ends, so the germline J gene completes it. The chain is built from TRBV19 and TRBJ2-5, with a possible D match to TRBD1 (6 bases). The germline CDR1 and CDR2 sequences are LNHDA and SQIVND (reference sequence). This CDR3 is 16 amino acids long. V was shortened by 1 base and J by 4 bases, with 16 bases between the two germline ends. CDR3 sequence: CASSIGAGAFGETQYF. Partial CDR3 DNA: TGTGCCAGTAGTATAGGGGCAGGGGCATTTGGAGAGACC.

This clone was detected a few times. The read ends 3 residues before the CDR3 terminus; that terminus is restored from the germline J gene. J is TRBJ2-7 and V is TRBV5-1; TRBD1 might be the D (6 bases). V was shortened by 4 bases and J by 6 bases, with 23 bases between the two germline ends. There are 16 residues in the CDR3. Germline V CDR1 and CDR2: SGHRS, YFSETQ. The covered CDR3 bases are TGCGCCAGCAGCCCCCGTCCCGCTACAGGGCGGGTCGAG. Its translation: CASSPRPATGRVE. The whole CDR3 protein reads CASSPRPATGRVEQYF. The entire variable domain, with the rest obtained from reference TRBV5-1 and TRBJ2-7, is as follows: KAGVTQTPRYLIKTRGQQVTLSCSPISGHRSVSWYQQTPGQGLQFLFEYFSETQRNKGNFPGRFSGRQFSNSRSEMNVSTLELGDSALYLCASSPRPATGRVEQYFGPGTRLTVT.

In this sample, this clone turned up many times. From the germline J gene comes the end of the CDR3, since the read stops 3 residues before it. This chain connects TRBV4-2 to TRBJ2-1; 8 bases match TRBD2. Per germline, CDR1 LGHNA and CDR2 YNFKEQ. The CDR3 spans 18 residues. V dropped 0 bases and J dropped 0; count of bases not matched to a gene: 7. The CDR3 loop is CASSQDPAAGASYNEQFF. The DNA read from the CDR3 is TGTGCCAGCAGCCAAGACCCCGCAGCGGGAGCCTCCTACAATGAG.

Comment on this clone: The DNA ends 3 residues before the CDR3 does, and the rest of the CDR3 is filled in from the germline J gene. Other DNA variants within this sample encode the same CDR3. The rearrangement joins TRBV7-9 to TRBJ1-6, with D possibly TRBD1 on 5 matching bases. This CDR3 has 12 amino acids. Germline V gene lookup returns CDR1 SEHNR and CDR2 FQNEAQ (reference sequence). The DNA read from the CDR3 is TGTGCCAGCAGCTTAGGAGGGGTTGCC. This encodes CASSLGGVA. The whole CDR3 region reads CASSLGGVALHF.

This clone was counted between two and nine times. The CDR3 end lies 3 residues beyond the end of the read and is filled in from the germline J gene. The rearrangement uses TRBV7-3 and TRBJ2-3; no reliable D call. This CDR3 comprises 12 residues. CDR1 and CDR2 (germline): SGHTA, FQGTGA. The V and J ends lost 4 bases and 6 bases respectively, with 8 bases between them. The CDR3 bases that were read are TGTGCCAGCAGCTCTTTCGGGGATACG. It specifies CASSSFGDT. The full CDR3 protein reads CASSSFGDTQYF.

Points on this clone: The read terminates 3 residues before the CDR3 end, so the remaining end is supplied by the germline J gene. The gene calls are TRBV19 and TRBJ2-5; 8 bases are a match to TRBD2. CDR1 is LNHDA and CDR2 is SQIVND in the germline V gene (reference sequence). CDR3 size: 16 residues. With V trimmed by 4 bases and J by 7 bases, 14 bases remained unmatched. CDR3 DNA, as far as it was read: TGTGCCAGTAGTAATGAAAGGGCGGGAGGCCGCCGGACC. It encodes CASSNERAGGRRT. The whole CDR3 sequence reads CASSNERAGGRRTQYF.

CDR3 DNA, as far as it was read: TGTGCCTGGAGGACCTCTAGCAACGAG. Translating it yields CAWRTSSNE. The full CDR3 protein reads CAWRTSSNEQYF. V and J are TRBV30 and TRBJ2-7; D might be TRBD2 (5 bases). The CDR3 is cut off 3 residues early in the read; its end comes from the germline J gene. The CDR3 covers 12 residues. Trimming shortened V by 3 bases and J by 5 bases, and 11 bases separated the two germline ends. CDR1 and CDR2 from the germline V gene are GTSNPN and SVGIG (reference sequence).

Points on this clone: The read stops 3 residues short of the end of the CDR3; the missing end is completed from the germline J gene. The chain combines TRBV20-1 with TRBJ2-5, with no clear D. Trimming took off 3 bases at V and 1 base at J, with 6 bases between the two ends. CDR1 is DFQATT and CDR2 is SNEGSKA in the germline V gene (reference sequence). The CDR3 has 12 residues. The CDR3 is CSASASQETQYF. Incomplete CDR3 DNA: TGCAGTGCTAGCGCGAGCCAAGAGACC.

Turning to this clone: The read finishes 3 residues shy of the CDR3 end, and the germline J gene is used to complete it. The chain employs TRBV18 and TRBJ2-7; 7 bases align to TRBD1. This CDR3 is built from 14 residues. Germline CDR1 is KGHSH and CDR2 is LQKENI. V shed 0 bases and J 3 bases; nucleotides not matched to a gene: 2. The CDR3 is CASSPPGQNYEQYF. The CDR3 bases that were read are TGTGCCAGCTCACCACCGGGACAGAACTACGAG.

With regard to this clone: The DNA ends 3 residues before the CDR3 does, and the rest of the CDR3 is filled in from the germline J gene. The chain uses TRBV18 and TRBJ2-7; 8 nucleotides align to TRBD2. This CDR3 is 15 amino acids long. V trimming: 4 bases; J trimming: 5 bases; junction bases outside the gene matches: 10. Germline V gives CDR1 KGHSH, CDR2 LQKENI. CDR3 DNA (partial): TGTGCCAGCTCACGCCCACTAGCGGTGCTGAACGAG. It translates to CASSRPLAVLNE. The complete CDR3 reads CASSRPLAVLNEQYF.

The CDR3 spells CASRPQLAGLIDTQYF. CDR3 bases read: TGTGCCAGCAGGCCTCAGTTGGCGGGATTGATAGATACG. The V call is TRBV6-2 or TRBV6-3, the J call TRBJ2-3; the D gene is possibly TRBD2 (6 bases). The read terminates 3 residues before the CDR3 end, so the remaining end is supplied by the germline J gene. Germline V gives CDR1 MNHEY, CDR2 SVGEGT. CDR3 length: 16 amino acids. With 6 bases removed from V and 5 bases from J, the gap between germline ends came to 21 bases.

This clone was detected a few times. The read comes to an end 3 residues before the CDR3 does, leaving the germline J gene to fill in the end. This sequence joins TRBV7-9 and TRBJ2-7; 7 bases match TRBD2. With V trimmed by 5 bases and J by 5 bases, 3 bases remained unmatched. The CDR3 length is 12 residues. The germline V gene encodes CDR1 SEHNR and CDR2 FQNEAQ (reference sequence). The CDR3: CASSKSGNEQYF. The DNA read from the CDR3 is TGTGCCAGCAGCAAAAGCGGGAACGAG.

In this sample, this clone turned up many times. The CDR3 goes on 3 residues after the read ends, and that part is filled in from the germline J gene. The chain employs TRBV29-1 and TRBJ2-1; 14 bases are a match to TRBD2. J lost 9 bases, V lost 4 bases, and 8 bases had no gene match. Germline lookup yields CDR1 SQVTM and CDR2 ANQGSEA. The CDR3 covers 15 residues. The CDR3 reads CSVVGLAGGYIEQFF. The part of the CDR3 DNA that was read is TGCAGCGTTGTAGGACTAGCGGGAGGTTATATTGAG.

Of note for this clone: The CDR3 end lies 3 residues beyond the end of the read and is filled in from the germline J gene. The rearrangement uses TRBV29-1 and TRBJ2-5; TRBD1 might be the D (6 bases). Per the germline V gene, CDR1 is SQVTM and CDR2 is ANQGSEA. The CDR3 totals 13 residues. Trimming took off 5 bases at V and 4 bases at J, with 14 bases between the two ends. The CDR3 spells CSVLRGVGETQYF. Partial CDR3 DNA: TGCAGCGTTCTCAGGGGTGTAGGAGAGACC.

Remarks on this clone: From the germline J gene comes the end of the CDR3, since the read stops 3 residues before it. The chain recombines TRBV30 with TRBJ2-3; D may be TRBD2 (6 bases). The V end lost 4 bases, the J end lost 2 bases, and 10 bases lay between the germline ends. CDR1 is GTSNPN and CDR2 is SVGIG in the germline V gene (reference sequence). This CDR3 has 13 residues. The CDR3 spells CAWTGTVTDTQYF. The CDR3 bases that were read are TGTGCCTGGACAGGGACTGTCACAGATACG. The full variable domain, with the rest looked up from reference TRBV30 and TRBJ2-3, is SQTIHQWPATLVQPVGSPLSLECTVEGTSNPNLYWYRQAAGRGLQLLFYSVGIGQISSEVPQNLSASRPQDRQFILSSKKLLLSDSGFYLCAWTGTVTDTQYFGPGTRLTVL.

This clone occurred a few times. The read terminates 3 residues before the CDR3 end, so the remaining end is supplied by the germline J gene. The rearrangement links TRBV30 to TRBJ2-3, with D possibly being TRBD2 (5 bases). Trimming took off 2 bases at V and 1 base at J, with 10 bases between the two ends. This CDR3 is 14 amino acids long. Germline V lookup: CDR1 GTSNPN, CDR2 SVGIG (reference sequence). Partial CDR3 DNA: TGTGCCTGGAGTTTCCCCGGGGGCACAGATACG. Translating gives CAWSFPGGTDT. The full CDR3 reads CAWSFPGGTDTQYF.

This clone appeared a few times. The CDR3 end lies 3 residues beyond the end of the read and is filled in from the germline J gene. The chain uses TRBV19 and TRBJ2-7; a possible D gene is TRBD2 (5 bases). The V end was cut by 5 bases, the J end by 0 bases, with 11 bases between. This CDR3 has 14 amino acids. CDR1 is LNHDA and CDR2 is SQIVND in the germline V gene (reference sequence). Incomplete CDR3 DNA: TGTGCCAGTAGTGGGCCAGACTACTCCTACGAG. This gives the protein CASSGPDYSYE. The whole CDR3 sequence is CASSGPDYSYEQYF.

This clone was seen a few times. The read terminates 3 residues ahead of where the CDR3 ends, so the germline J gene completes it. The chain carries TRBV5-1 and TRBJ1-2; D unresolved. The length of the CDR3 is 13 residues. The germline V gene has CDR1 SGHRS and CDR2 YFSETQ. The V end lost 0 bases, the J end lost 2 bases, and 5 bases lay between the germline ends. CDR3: CASSLEQNYGYTF. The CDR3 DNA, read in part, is TGCGCCAGCAGCTTGGAACAGAACTATGGC. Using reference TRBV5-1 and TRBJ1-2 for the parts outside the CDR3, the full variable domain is KAGVTQTPRYLIKTRGQQVTLSCSPISGHRSVSWYQQTPGQGLQFLFEYFSETQRNKGNFPGRFSGRQFSNSRSEMNVSTLELGDSALYLCASSLEQNYGYTFGSGTRLTVV.